These T cell receptor beta chains were read from a single sample in a study of shared clonotypes between healthy human individuals. Libraries were prepared by immunoSEQ multiplex PCR; TCRdb keeps only in-frame clonotypes and omits some of them. The sample holds about 2.3 million clones; approximately 93% are singletons and the top ten take under 0.45%. Source material: naive CD4+ T cells from PBMCs. The receptors come from a man aged 18 to 30 in good health. Some clones in this sample may be carry-over from other donors' samples. Each CDR3 is given with its conserved first and last residue. A D gene is named only where the DNA matches it firmly. Size tells how often a clone was seen (once, few, many) or the class of an expanded clone, and some rows leave it out.

size,J,V,D,CDR3,DNA
NA,TRBJ1-4,TRBV5-6,TRBD1,CASSSRGATNEKLFF,TGTGCCAGCAGCAGCAGGGGGGCGACTAATGAAAAACTGTTTTTT
NA,TRBJ1-6,TRBV29-1,NA,CSVQIVGGDNSPLHF,TGCAGCGTGCAAATCGTGGGAGGGGATAATTCACCCCTCCACTTT
once,TRBJ2-2,TRBV7-8,NA,CASSADRNTGELFF,TGTGCCAGCAGCGCGGACAGGAACACCGGGGAGCTGTTTTTT
NA,TRBJ2-5,TRBV6-5,NA,CASSYSRARRETQYF,TGTGCCAGCAGTTACTCGAGAGCCCGTCGAGAGACCCAGTACTTC
NA,TRBJ2-7,TRBV20-1,TRBD1,CSTTGNEQYF,TGCAGTACGACAGGGAACGAGCAGTACTTC
NA,TRBJ1-4,TRBV18,TRBD1,CASSPRQGIDEKLFF,TGTGCCAGCTCACCAAGACAGGGGATCGATGAAAAACTGTTTTTT
NA,TRBJ2-7,TRBV9,NA,CASSPGLDNEQYF,TGTGCCAGCAGCCCAGGATTGGATAACGAGCAGTACTTC
NA,TRBJ2-5,TRBV29-1,TRBD2,CSVDNVGGPSETQYF,TGCAGCGTTGATAATGTGGGAGGGCCTTCTGAGACCCAGTACTTC
NA,TRBJ2-6,TRBV6-1,NA,CASSDNIGVSGANVLTF,TGTGCCAGCAGTGACAACATTGGGGTGTCTGGGGCCAACGTCCTGACTTTC
NA,TRBJ1-1,TRBV6-5,NA,CASSPGNTEAFF,TGTGCCAGCTCTCCGGGGAACACTGAAGCTTTCTTT
NA,TRBJ2-7,TRBV19,NA,CASFITQGRFPYEQYF,TGTGCCAGTTTTATAACTCAGGGGCGATTTCCCTACGAGCAGTACTTC
NA,TRBJ2-7,TRBV5-1,TRBD1,CASSIDRGRDEQYF,TGCGCCAGCAGCATTGACAGGGGGCGAGACGAGCAGTACTTC
few,TRBJ1-1,TRBV27,NA,CASSTQTAEAFF,TGTGCCAGCAGTACCCAGACAGCTGAAGCTTTCTTT
once,TRBJ1-2,TRBV28,NA,CASSTTDSNYGYTF,TGTGCCAGCAGCACCACGGACAGTAACTATGGCTACACCTTC
NA,TRBJ2-7,TRBV5-1,TRBD2,CASSPTSVTGYEQYF,TGCGCCAGCAGCCCAACTAGCGTGACTGGATACGAGCAGTACTTC
NA,TRBJ2-7,TRBV11-3,TRBD1,CASSLQYGTGAYEQYF,TGTGCCAGCAGCTTACAATACGGGACAGGGGCCTACGAGCAGTACTTC
NA,TRBJ1-2,TRBV2,NA,CASNQQGPNYGYTF,TGTGCCAGCAATCAACAGGGCCCTAACTATGGCTACACCTTC
NA,TRBJ2-1,TRBV27,TRBD1,CASSLIGQASSYNEQFF,TGTGCCAGCAGTCTAATCGGACAGGCAAGCTCCTACAATGAGCAGTTCTTC
NA,TRBJ2-5,TRBV9,NA,CASSVAGIETQYF,TGTGCCAGCAGCGTAGCCGGGATTGAGACCCAGTACTTC
NA,TRBJ2-3,TRBV5-1,NA,CASSETGVTPSDTQYF,TGCGCCAGCAGCGAGACCGGGGTCACCCCCTCAGATACGCAGTATTTT
NA,TRBJ2-1,TRBV18,TRBD2,CASSPPAGGPYNEQFF,TGTGCCAGCTCACCACCAGCGGGAGGTCCCTACAATGAGCAGTTCTTC
NA,TRBJ2-3,TRBV7-3,TRBD1,CASSLLGTGVTDTQYF,TGTGCCAGCAGCTTACTTGGGACAGGGGTCACAGATACGCAGTATTTT
NA,TRBJ1-5,TRBV19,NA,CASSAPRVSQPQHF,TGTGCCAGTAGTGCCCCGCGAGTGAGTCAGCCCCAGCATTTT
NA,TRBJ2-1,TRBV7-9,TRBD1,CASSPRTGGYNEQFF,TGTGCCAGCAGCCCCCGGACAGGGGGCTACAATGAGCAGTTCTTC
NA,TRBJ2-2,TRBV4-2,NA,CASSQDRVSGELFF,TGTGCCAGCAGCCAAGATAGAGTTTCCGGGGAGCTGTTTTTT
NA,TRBJ2-3,TRBV19,TRBD2,CASSPSSGRTDTQYF,TGTGCCAGTAGCCCTTCTAGCGGTCGCACAGATACGCAGTATTTT
NA,TRBJ2-6,TRBV7-6,NA,CASSLGGAGANVLTF,TGTGCCAGCAGCTTAGGGGGGGCTGGGGCCAACGTCCTGACTTTC
NA,TRBJ1-1,TRBV28,NA,CASSFGLGGGSNTEAFF,TGTGCCAGCAGTTTCGGCCTTGGCGGAGGGAGTAACACTGAAGCTTTCTTT